The source of this T cell receptor (beta chain) is a study of cytomegalovirus exposure and HLA in healthy donors. This clone showed up just a few times. The antigen remains undetermined. This CDR3 is 15 amino acids long. Germline V gene data show CDR1 as SGHDT and CDR2 as YYEEEE. Trimming pared 1 base from V and 6 bases from J, leaving 11 bases between. Vbeta (60) and Jbeta (13) primers were used in the PCR. In the original workflow: The authors later counted 65 million to 90 million unique TCR beta chains, approximately 12 million of them shared. TCRdb's table, derived via immunoSEQ multiplex PCR, lists solely in-frame clones and lacks some. V, J and clone size reflect that table, while D and trimming were determined from the DNA. The sample holds 90,000 to 110,000 clones, 13% to 15% seen once. Donors were ostensibly healthy at sampling, although undocumented immune exposures were probable. Study-wide points: Usually a TCR sequence was rare, but some public TCRs were found in many donors.

The sample consisted of PBMCs. The chain carries TRBV5-6 and TRBJ1-6; D ambiguous. The sequence came from a female donor in good health and CMV-seronegative. The CDR3 is CASSLTSWSNSPLHF. In DNA form, the CDR3 reads TGTGCCAGCAGCTTGACTTCCTGGAGTAATTCACCCCTCCACTTT.